This TCR beta chain was sequenced during a study of cytomegalovirus exposure and HLA in healthy donors. Study outcomes and limitations: A previous analysis found most TCR beta V segments productive roughly 87% or roughly 30% of the time.

PCR amplification relied on 60 Vbeta primers (plus 13 Jbeta primers). Sequenced by immunoSEQ multiplex PCR; TCRdb stores in-frame clones only, minus some. Among 75,000 to 90,000 clones listed, about 77% were seen once. CDR3 size: 14 residues. Germline V lookup: CDR1 MNHEY, CDR2 SVGAGI. The V end was cut by 2 bases, the J end by 8 bases, with 10 bases between. The donors gave bone marrow, and they were healthy. A word on this clone: Its antigen is unknown.

Source material: PBMCs. The sequence derives from a man aged 50 to 60 in good health and CMV-seronegative. J is TRBJ1-6 and V is TRBV6-5; D not resolved. The CDR3 here is CASSYGTLDSPLHF. CDR3 in DNA: TGTGCCAGCAGTTACGGTACTCTAGATTCACCCCTCCACTTT.